The T cell receptor beta chain under discussion was sequenced for a study of blood T cells in healthy people across ages. Study-wide results and limits: Using unsorted PBMCs precluded a conclusive naive versus antigen-experienced comparison. Estimates of diversity drawn from one million T cells were considered underestimates.

Primers used in a second PCR of about 7 to 11 cycles were a sample-barcoded 5' primer and a J-beta primer mix. TCRdb recomputed calls from the 5' RACE reads with MiXCR, one row per CDR3 protein. Of 800,000 to 1,000,000 distinct CDR3 sequences listed, under 50% were seen once; the top ten hold roughly 13%. In regard to this clonotype: Its antigen is not known.

Sample donors were healthy Caucasian individuals that came from Russia, aged about 6 to 95. Per germline, CDR1 DFQATT and CDR2 SNEGSKA (reference sequence). This CDR3 spans 14 amino acids. V trimming: 3 bases; J trimming: 7 bases; junction bases outside the gene matches: 9. The chain has TRBV20-1 and TRBJ2-1, with TRBD2 matching over 7 bases. Sequenced: blood. The TCR comes from a man aged 30 to 39 in good health. Written as DNA, the CDR3 is TGCAGTGCTAGGGGAGGACTAGAATCGAATGAGCAGTTCTTC. This encodes CSARGGLESNEQFF.